The rows below give T cell receptor beta chains drawn from one sample of a study of blood T cell repertoires in COVID-19. Generated by immunoSEQ multiplex PCR, the TCRdb table keeps only in-frame clones and is missing some. The data contain over 150,000 clones, approximately 83% of them singletons. The source material was PBMCs or T cells enriched from blood (not recorded which). The receptors were gathered from a man aged 35 to 55 who had recovered from COVID-19. Each CDR3 is given with its conserved first and last residue. A D gene is named only where the DNA matches it firmly. Some rows mark clone size as missing; the rest say once, few, many or name a class of expanded clone.

clone_size,d_call,v_call,j_call,cdr3_aa,cdr3_nt
.,TRBD2,TRBV5-4,TRBJ2-7,CASSWGTSGGTQGQYF,TGTGCCAGCAGCTGGGGGACCAGCGGGGGGACTCAAGGGCAGTACTTC
.,TRBD1,TRBV6-4,TRBJ1-3,CASSDSGLGTDRMSSGNTIYF,TGTGCCAGCAGTGACTCGGGGCTTGGGACAGACAGAATGTCCTCTGGAAACACCATATATTTT
once,TRBD1,TRBV28,TRBJ1-1,CASSFPQGAEAFF,TGTGCCAGCAGTTTCCCTCAGGGGGCTGAAGCTTTCTTT
.,.,TRBV2,TRBJ2-7,CASRGLRLNSYEQYF,TGTGCCAGCAGGGGACTTAGGTTAAACTCCTACGAGCAGTACTTC
.,.,TRBV6-5,TRBJ1-4,CASSYSRTATNEKLFF,TGTGCCAGCAGTTACTCGAGGACTGCAACTAATGAAAAACTGTTTTTT
.,TRBD1,TRBV2,TRBJ1-2,CASSEETGAKGYTF,TGTGCCAGCAGCGAAGAGACAGGGGCTAAAGGCTACACCTTC
.,.,TRBV28,TRBJ1-3,CASTTPQGWGNTIYF,TGTGCCAGCACCACCCCGCAGGGATGGGGAAACACCATATATTTT
.,.,TRBV14,TRBJ1-5,CASSQVRVFNQPQHF,TGTGCCAGCAGCCAAGTCCGGGTCTTTAATCAGCCCCAGCATTTT
.,.,TRBV9,TRBJ2-6,CASSSLRAGANVLTF,TGTGCCAGCAGCTCCCTCAGGGCTGGGGCCAACGTCCTGACTTTC
.,.,TRBV11-2,TRBJ1-4,CASSSITRDKGKLFF,TGTGCCAGCAGCTCAATAACTCGGGACAAAGGGAAACTGTTTTTT
.,TRBD1,TRBV18,TRBJ1-2,CASSPRQGSYGYTF,TGTGCCAGCTCACCCCGACAGGGAAGCTATGGCTACACCTTC
.,TRBD1,TRBV16,TRBJ1-1,CASSHLDRRNTEAFF,TGTGCCAGCAGTCATTTGGACAGGCGGAACACTGAAGCTTTCTTT
.,.,TRBV2,TRBJ1-4,CASSPGLSNEKLFF,TGTGCCAGCAGCCCGGGACTGAGTAATGAAAAACTGTTTTTT
.,.,TRBV10-3,TRBJ1-2,CAINTGTSGSPNYGYTF,TGTGCCATCAATACCGGGACATCGGGGTCCCCTAACTATGGCTACACCTTC
.,TRBD2,TRBV28,TRBJ2-7,CASSIGGVREQYF,TGTGCCAGCAGCATCGGGGGGGTTAGGGAGCAGTACTTC
once,.,TRBV7-2,TRBJ1-5,CASSLGQISNQPQHF,TGTGCCAGCAGCTTAGGACAGATTAGCAATCAGCCCCAGCATTTT
.,TRBD1,TRBV11-1,TRBJ2-1,CASSLRQGSYNEQFF,TGTGCCAGCAGCTTAAGACAGGGCTCCTACAATGAGCAGTTCTTC
.,.,TRBV12-3/TRBV12-4,TRBJ2-5,CASRTGQETQYF,TGTGCCAGCAGGACAGGCCAAGAGACCCAGTACTTC
.,.,TRBV6-5,TRBJ2-3,CASSYSLARYTDTQYF,TGTGCCAGCAGTTATTCCTTAGCGAGGTACACAGATACGCAGTATTTT
many,TRBD2,TRBV7-8,TRBJ2-7,CASSLGTSGPYEQYF,TGTGCCAGCAGCCTAGGGACTAGCGGGCCCTACGAGCAGTACTTC
.,TRBD1,TRBV19,TRBJ2-6,CASSIAHRGYSSGANVLTF,TGTGCCAGTAGTATAGCGCACAGGGGCTATAGCTCTGGGGCCAACGTCCTGACTTTC
.,TRBD1,TRBV5-5,TRBJ1-2,CASSLADRDGYTF,TGTGCCAGCAGCTTGGCCGACAGGGATGGCTACACCTTC
.,TRBD1,TRBV11-3,TRBJ1-1,CASSLTLDRAYISGTEAFF,TGTGCCAGCAGCTTAACCCTGGACAGGGCGTATATCTCGGGCACTGAAGCTTTCTTT
.,TRBD1,TRBV2,TRBJ1-2,CASSRQGSENGYTF,TGTGCCAGCAGTAGACAGGGGTCTGAGAATGGCTACACCTTC
once,TRBD2,TRBV10-3,TRBJ2-5,CAVTSGGADETQYF,TGTGCCGTCACTAGCGGGGGGGCCGATGAGACCCAGTACTTC
.,TRBD1,TRBV30,TRBJ2-3,CAWSVGTGELDTQYF,TGTGCCTGGAGTGTGGGGACAGGGGAATTAGATACGCAGTATTTT
.,.,TRBV19,TRBJ2-5,CASSIWTDMKTQYF,TGTGCCAGTAGTATATGGACAGATATGAAGACCCAGTACTTC
.,.,TRBV10-3,TRBJ2-1,CAIGTGSSNEQFF,TGTGCCATCGGCACGGGATCCAGTAATGAGCAGTTCTTC
.,.,TRBV5-1,TRBJ2-7,CASSLIPGTQSGEQYF,TGCGCCAGCAGCTTGATCCCCGGGACACAGTCGGGCGAGCAGTACTTC
.,.,TRBV28,TRBJ1-2,CASRVDRNYGYTF,TGTGCCAGCAGGGTCGACAGAAACTATGGCTACACCTTC
once,.,TRBV29-1,TRBJ2-1,CSVREYNEQFF,TGCAGCGTTCGGGAGTACAATGAGCAGTTCTTC
few,.,TRBV10-3,TRBJ1-3,CAISEAGGNTIYF,TGTGCCATCAGTGAGGCGGGTGGAAACACCATATATTTT
.,TRBD1,TRBV18,TRBJ1-5,CASSPGQGSIGSDQPQHF,TGTGCCAGCTCACCCGGACAGGGGAGTATCGGTTCCGATCAGCCCCAGCATTTT
.,TRBD1,TRBV24-1,TRBJ1-1,CATKGAANTEAFF,TGTGCCACCAAGGGGGCCGCGAACACTGAAGCTTTCTTT
.,TRBD1,TRBV27,TRBJ2-2,CASSGGTGITGELFF,TGTGCCAGCAGTGGGGGGACAGGGATAACCGGGGAGCTGTTTTTT
.,.,TRBV6-2/TRBV6-3,TRBJ2-3,CASNPGADTQYF,TGTGCCAGCAACCCCGGGGCAGATACGCAGTATTTT
.,TRBD2,TRBV6-5,TRBJ2-1,CASNQRGGQNEQFF,TGTGCCAGCAATCAGCGGGGGGGCCAGAATGAGCAGTTCTTC
once,.,TRBV6-2/TRBV6-3,TRBJ1-1,CASSYSTARNTEAFF,TGTGCCAGCAGTTACTCGACAGCGAGGAACACTGAAGCTTTCTTT
.,.,TRBV6-2/TRBV6-3,TRBJ2-1,CASSYAGQRYNEQFF,TGTGCCAGCAGTTACGCGGGACAGCGATACAATGAGCAGTTCTTC
.,TRBD1,TRBV7-2,TRBJ1-5,CASSYGQEYYQPQHF,TGTGCCAGCAGTTACGGACAGGAATATTATCAGCCCCAGCATTTT
.,.,TRBV14,TRBJ2-1,CASARAQGVLGPYNEQFF,TGTGCCAGCGCCAGAGCTCAGGGTGTCCTAGGACCCTACAATGAGCAGTTCTTC
.,.,TRBV2,TRBJ2-3,CASSLQGFWADTQYF,TGTGCCAGCAGCTTACAGGGCTTTTGGGCAGATACGCAGTATTTT
.,.,TRBV21-1,TRBJ1-6,CASSKGQPGDSPLHF,TGTGCCAGCAGCAAAGGACAGCCGGGGGATTCACCCCTCCACTTT
.,TRBD1,TRBV30,TRBJ1-1,CAWGDRANTEAFF,TGTGCCTGGGGGGACAGAGCTAACACTGAAGCTTTCTTT
few,.,TRBV3-1/TRBV3-2,TRBJ2-7,CASATGHTYEQYF,TGTGCCAGCGCGACGGGACATACCTACGAGCAGTACTTC
.,TRBD2,TRBV6-2/TRBV6-3,TRBJ2-5,CASSSSGGYETQYF,TGTGCCAGCAGCTCTAGCGGGGGGTACGAGACCCAGTACTTC
.,.,TRBV5-1,TRBJ1-1,CASRGFGPRFGGEAFF,TGCGCCAGCAGGGGCTTCGGGCCAAGGTTCGGGGGTGAAGCTTTCTTT
.,TRBD1,TRBV27,TRBJ1-3,CASRITGGAGNTIYF,TGTGCCAGCAGGATAACAGGGGGAGCTGGAAACACCATATATTTT
once,TRBD1,TRBV5-1,TRBJ2-5,CASVYGTGVGETQYF,TGCGCCAGCGTATACGGGACAGGGGTAGGAGAGACCCAGTACTTC
once,.,TRBV19,TRBJ1-2,CASSPTGSQGYTF,TGTGCCAGTAGTCCTACGGGGAGTCAAGGCTACACCTTC
.,TRBD2,TRBV9,TRBJ2-7,CASSARLAGGPGEQYF,TGTGCCAGCAGCGCAAGACTAGCGGGGGGGCCGGGTGAGCAGTACTTC
.,TRBD1,TRBV5-1,TRBJ1-1,CASSSRGDTEAFF,TGCGCCAGCAGCTCCAGGGGGGACACTGAAGCTTTCTTT
.,TRBD1,TRBV29-1,TRBJ1-5,CSVSGQGTSNQPQHF,TGCAGCGTTTCTGGACAGGGGACCAGCAATCAGCCCCAGCATTTT
.,TRBD1,TRBV10-3,TRBJ1-2,CAISMNRGEPRGYTF,TGTGCCATCAGTATGAACAGGGGAGAGCCGAGAGGCTACACCTTC
.,TRBD2,TRBV11-2,TRBJ2-3,CASSPSTSGGVIDTQYF,TGTGCCAGCAGCCCCTCCACTAGCGGGGGGGTGATAGATACGCAGTATTTT
.,.,TRBV4-3,TRBJ2-7,CASSPGTPGLQDEQYF,TGCGCCAGCAGCCCCGGGACACCAGGCCTTCAGGACGAGCAGTACTTC
.,.,TRBV30,TRBJ1-3,CAWRPTLSGNTIYF,TGTGCCTGGAGACCGACTCTCTCTGGAAACACCATATATTTT